The rows below give T cell receptor beta chains drawn from one sample of a study of shared clonotypes between healthy human individuals. TCRdb's copy holds only in-frame clones and misses some; the assay was immunoSEQ multiplex PCR. In the table there are about 1 million clones, roughly 70% of which are singletons. The sequencing input was memory CD4+ T cells sorted from blood. These receptors all stem from a man in his late teens or twenties in good health. Both conserved end residues are part of each CDR3. The D gene is left open where the match is weak.

d_call: -
j_call: TRBJ2-3
v_call: TRBV5-6
cdr3_aa: CASSYSGDTQYF

d_call: -
j_call: TRBJ1-3
v_call: TRBV2
cdr3_aa: CASSFGDGNTIYF

d_call: -
j_call: TRBJ2-7
v_call: TRBV30
cdr3_aa: CAWKIQQLSYEQYF

d_call: TRBD2
j_call: TRBJ2-5
v_call: TRBV12-5
cdr3_aa: CASGLVTSGGSGETQYF

d_call: -
j_call: TRBJ1-4
v_call: TRBV5-1
cdr3_aa: CASSLSAGGAREKLFF

d_call: TRBD1
j_call: TRBJ1-5
v_call: TRBV6-5
cdr3_aa: CASSRQGGGNQPQHF

d_call: TRBD1
j_call: TRBJ2-7
v_call: TRBV11-2
cdr3_aa: CASSLYRGASYEQYF

d_call: -
j_call: TRBJ1-1
v_call: TRBV6-6
cdr3_aa: CASRRGPNTEAFF

d_call: TRBD1
j_call: TRBJ1-1
v_call: TRBV11-1
cdr3_aa: CASSTRTGVNTEAFF

d_call: TRBD1
j_call: TRBJ1-1
v_call: TRBV7-9
cdr3_aa: CASSRDRRNTEAFF